A selection of T cell receptor beta chains follows, all from one sample in a study of early T cells in non-severe SARS-CoV-2 infection. Each CDR3 protein is one row after TCRdb ran MiXCR on the 5' RACE reads. The table records roughly 99,000 distinct CDR3 sequences, 8.5% to 14% of them present only once. Source material: whole blood. Every receptor here comes from an adult who was a healthcare worker with PCR-confirmed SARS-CoV-2 infection or an uninfected control (not recorded which). Both conserved end residues are part of each CDR3. D genes are given only for firm matches. Part of the rows lack a size; the others show once, few, many or a class for expanded clones.

j_gene | abundance | d_gene | v_gene | len | CDR3aa | CDR3nt
TRBJ2-7 | few | - | TRBV3-1 | 13 | CASAPGLTHEQYF | TGTGCCAGCGCGCCCGGGCTGACGCACGAGCAGTACTTC
TRBJ2-1 | many | TRBD2 | TRBV7-2 | 14 | CASSREGGPDEQFF | TGTGCCAGCAGCAGGGAGGGAGGGCCCGATGAGCAGTTCTTC
TRBJ2-7 | - | - | TRBV7-9 | 14 | CASSLLGPRGEQYF | TGTGCCAGCAGCTTACTTGGACCACGGGGGGAGCAGTACTTC
TRBJ2-1 | many | TRBD1 | TRBV6-2/TRBV6-3 | 14 | CASSWDSSYNEQFF | TGTGCCAGCAGTTGGGACAGCTCCTACAATGAGCAGTTCTTC
TRBJ1-5 | many | - | TRBV12-3/TRBV12-4 | 12 | CASSANNQPQHF | TGTGCCAGCAGTGCAAACAATCAGCCCCAGCATTTT
TRBJ2-1 | many | - | TRBV7-6 | 13 | CASSLDYNNEQFF | TGTGCCAGCAGCTTAGACTACAACAATGAGCAGTTCTTC
TRBJ2-1 | - | - | TRBV20-1 | 15 | CSARPGLPPHNEQFF | TGCAGTGCTAGACCGGGACTCCCACCCCACAATGAGCAGTTCTTC
TRBJ2-7 | many | - | TRBV19 | 14 | CASRHRGGSDEQYF | TGTGCCAGTAGGCACAGGGGAGGTAGCGACGAGCAGTACTTC
TRBJ2-2 | - | - | TRBV2 | 16 | CASSQTLTKNTGELFF | TGTGCCAGCAGTCAAACTTTGACTAAAAACACCGGGGAGCTGTTTTTT
TRBJ2-7 | few | - | TRBV5-8 | 17 | CASSLEGLGGINYEQYF | TGTGCCAGCAGCTTGGAGGGTCTAGGGGGAATAAACTACGAGCAGTACTTC
TRBJ2-3 | few | - | TRBV20-1 | 13 | CSARAVHTDTQYF | TGCAGTGCTAGAGCCGTGCACACAGATACGCAGTATTTT
TRBJ2-2 | - | TRBD1 | TRBV9 | 14 | CASSADRGSGELFF | TGTGCCAGCAGCGCGGACAGGGGCTCCGGGGAGCTGTTTTTT
TRBJ2-2 | - | - | TRBV5-1 | 14 | CASSRAGSTGELFF | TGCGCCAGCAGCCGTGCAGGGTCCACCGGGGAGCTGTTTTTT
TRBJ2-1 | many | TRBD1 | TRBV20-1 | 15 | CSATTGTGSYNEQFF | TGCAGTGCGACGACCGGGACAGGCTCCTACAATGAGCAGTTCTTC
TRBJ2-1 | few | - | TRBV28 | 13 | CASSYGSRDEQFF | TGTGCCAGCAGTTACGGGTCGAGGGATGAGCAGTTCTTC